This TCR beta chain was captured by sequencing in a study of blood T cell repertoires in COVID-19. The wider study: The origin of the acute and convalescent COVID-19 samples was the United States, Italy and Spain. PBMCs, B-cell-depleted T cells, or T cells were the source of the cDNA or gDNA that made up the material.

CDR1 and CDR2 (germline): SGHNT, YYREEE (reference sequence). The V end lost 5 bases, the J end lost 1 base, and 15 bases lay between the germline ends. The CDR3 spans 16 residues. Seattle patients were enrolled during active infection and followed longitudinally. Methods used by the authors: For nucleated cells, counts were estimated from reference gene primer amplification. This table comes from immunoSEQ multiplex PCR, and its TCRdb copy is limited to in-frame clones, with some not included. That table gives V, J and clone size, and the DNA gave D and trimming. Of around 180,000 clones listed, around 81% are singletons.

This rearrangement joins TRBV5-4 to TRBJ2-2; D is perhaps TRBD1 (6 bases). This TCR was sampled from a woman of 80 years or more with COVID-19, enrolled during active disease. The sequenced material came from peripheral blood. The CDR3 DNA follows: TGTGCCAGCAGTAAAGAACCAGGGGTGAACACCGGGGAGCTGTTTTTT. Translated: CASSKEPGVNTGELFF.